This T cell receptor beta chain emerged from a study of T cell responses to AZD1222 COVID-19 vaccine (dated by TCRdb to 2020 to 2022). Study-wide context: Because spike-specific TCR depth and breadth did not differ between the two schedules, AZD1222 recipients who got a second dose at roughly 4 weeks were pooled with those who got a second dose at roughly 12 weeks. TCR sequencing covered 233 trial participants: 200 to 220 given two doses of AZD1222 and around 26 given two doses of MenACWY control vaccine. Trial participants were enrolled into age subgroups of 18-55, 56-69 and 70-plus years, which contained around 150, 29 and 61 TCR-sequenced participants, respectively.

A distance of 21 bases separates the germline ends of V and J, which lose 6 bases and 0 bases respectively. CDR1 and CDR2 are read off the germline V gene (reference sequence) as MNHEY and SMNVEV. The CDR3 goes from the cysteine to the phenylalanine over 18 residues. The retained sequence is limited to the CDR3, 54 bases, with the frame set at the first base. The CDR3 regions of human TCRbeta chains were analyzed by immunosequencing. The paper's data handling went like this. TCRs in the repertoires were compared against a reference library of SARS-CoV-2-specific TCRs that had been generated with the MIRA antigen-specificity platform. Breadth meant the fraction of unique TCRs that were SARS-CoV-2-associated, whereas depth meant the fraction of total T cells that were SARS-CoV-2-associated. Using the MIRA data, every spike-specific TCR was mapped to the spike region that the TCR reacted to and assigned to either a CD4 or a CD8 class. Log10-transformed breadth and depth values were compared by one-way ANOVA with Sidak's multiple comparisons tests. TCRdb obtained this table from immuneACCESS and retained in-frame rearrangements with V and J assigned. These tables miss some clones; where compared with another copy, unresolved V genes account for less than half of the shortfall, and the remainder is unexplained. V and J calls and clone size follow that table, whereas D and trimming were derived from the DNA. The sample table contains over 100,000 clones; only one count was recorded for around nine tenths of them. Roughly 2.4% of the sample belongs to the ten largest clones.

As concerns this clone: No cognate antigen has been identified for it. Within one base of it there is no much larger clone, and no base qualities were kept.

Broad study findings and their caveats: A significant rise in spike-specific TCR breadth and depth was observed after two AZD1222 doses relative to day 0 and relative to MenACWY recipients. The 56-69-year group was small, and its depth increase did not reach significance, likely because of low power. The whole spike protein was spanned by vaccine-associated CD4 TCRs, and dominant responses were seen in regions 160-218 and 743-854. Epitopes outside the regions mutated in the B.1.351 and B.1.1.7 variants were reportedly recognized by nearly half of the unique spike-specific TCRs. Conclusions about previously exposed vaccinees are limited because only five to seven AZD1222 recipients were SARS-CoV-2 seropositive at baseline. Most participants were white British and females outnumbered males, and the authors suggested that clonal diversity may have been underestimated. Because no day 14 peak-response samples were available, the repertoires could be characterized only after the peak T cell response.

The time point label, read with the paper, signifies: baseline before first vaccination. Samples from vaccinated people were obtained from the UK trials COV001 and COV002, which included a single-blind randomized controlled phase 2/3 trial of AZD1222 (ChAdOx1 nCoV-19) in healthy adults. For TCRbeta chain sequencing, PBMC samples were collected from trial participants at day 0 and at day 28 after the second dose. This clonotype was sampled from an adult in good health. The sample in question was peripheral blood, obtained on day 0 of AZD1222 vaccination. The chain links TRBV27 with TRBJ1-5; possibly the D gene is TRBD1, per 5 matching bases. The DNA sequence follows: TGTGCCAGCAGCTCCCTAGGCGGGGGGTCATATAGCAATCAGCCCCAGCATTTT. This yields the protein CASSSLGGGSYSNQPQHF.